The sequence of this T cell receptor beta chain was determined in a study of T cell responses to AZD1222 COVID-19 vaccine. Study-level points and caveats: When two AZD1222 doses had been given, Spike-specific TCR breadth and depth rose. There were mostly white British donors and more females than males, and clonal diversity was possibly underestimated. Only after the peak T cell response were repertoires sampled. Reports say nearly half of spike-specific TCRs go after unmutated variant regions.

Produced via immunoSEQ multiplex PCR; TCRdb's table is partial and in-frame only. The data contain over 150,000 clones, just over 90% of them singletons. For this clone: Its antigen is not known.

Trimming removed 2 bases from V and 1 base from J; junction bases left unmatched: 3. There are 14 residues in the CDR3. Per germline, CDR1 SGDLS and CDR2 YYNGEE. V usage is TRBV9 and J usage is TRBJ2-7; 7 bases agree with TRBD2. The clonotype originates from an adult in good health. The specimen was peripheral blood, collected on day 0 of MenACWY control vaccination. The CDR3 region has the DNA TGTGCCAGCAGCGTGGGAGGGCGTTCCTACGAGCAGTACTTC. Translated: CASSVGGRSYEQYF.